This T cell receptor (beta chain) emerged from a study of technical replicates of blood from several donors. The repertoire was sequenced with immunoSEQ multiplex PCR; TCRdb's copy has only in-frame clones and lacks some. The data contain tens of thousands of clones, nearly 96% of them seen just once; the ten biggest clones take up 0.3% to 0.45%. The origin of this receptor is a human donor in good health. The sequencing input was T cells isolated from PBMCs.

As DNA, the CDR3 is TGTGCCAGTGGAGGACAGGCCGGACTATCTGGGGCCAACGTCCTGACTTTC. It encodes CASGGQAGLSGANVLTF. The gene calls are TRBV19 and TRBJ2-6, with a tentative D call TRBD1 (7 bases). Trimming took 8 bases from V and 1 from J, leaving 18 bases between them. The CDR3 spans 17 residues. CDR1 and CDR2 (germline): LNHDA, SQIVND (reference sequence).